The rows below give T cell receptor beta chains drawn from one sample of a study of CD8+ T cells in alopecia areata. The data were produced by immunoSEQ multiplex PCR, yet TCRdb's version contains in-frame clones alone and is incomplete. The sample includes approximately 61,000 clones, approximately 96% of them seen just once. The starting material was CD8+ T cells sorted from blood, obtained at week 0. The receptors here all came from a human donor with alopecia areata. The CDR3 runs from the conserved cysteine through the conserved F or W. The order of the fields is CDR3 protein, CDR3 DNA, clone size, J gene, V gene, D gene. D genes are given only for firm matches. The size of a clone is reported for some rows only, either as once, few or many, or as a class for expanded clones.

cdr3_aa: CASSLDGAEAFF
cdr3_nt: TGTGCCAGCAGCCTAGACGGAGCTGAAGCTTTCTTT
clone_size: .
j_call: TRBJ1-1
v_call: TRBV7-9
d_call: .

cdr3_aa: CSARDGSIQYF
cdr3_nt: TGCAGTGCCCGGGACGGAAGCATTCAGTACTTC
clone_size: .
j_call: TRBJ2-4
v_call: TRBV20-1
d_call: .

cdr3_aa: CASSFTGAGELFF
cdr3_nt: TGTGCCAGCAGCTTTACAGGGGCCGGGGAGCTGTTTTTT
clone_size: .
j_call: TRBJ2-2
v_call: TRBV5-4
d_call: TRBD1

cdr3_aa: CASRLGTGGPNTEAFF
cdr3_nt: TGCGCCAGCAGGTTAGGAACAGGGGGCCCGAACACTGAAGCTTTCTTT
clone_size: .
j_call: TRBJ1-1
v_call: TRBV5-1
d_call: TRBD1

cdr3_aa: CASSELPYNEQFF
cdr3_nt: TGTGCCAGCAGTGAACTCCCCTACAATGAGCAGTTCTTC
clone_size: once
j_call: TRBJ2-1
v_call: TRBV6-4
d_call: .

cdr3_aa: CASNPPGGDTEAFF
cdr3_nt: TGTGCCAGCAACCCCCCGGGAGGGGACACTGAAGCTTTCTTT
clone_size: once
j_call: TRBJ1-1
v_call: TRBV7-6
d_call: .

cdr3_aa: CASSRPGLATDTQYF
cdr3_nt: TGTGCCAGCTCACGTCCGGGACTAGCGACAGATACGCAGTATTTT
clone_size: .
j_call: TRBJ2-3
v_call: TRBV18
d_call: TRBD2

cdr3_aa: CASSILTGELFF
cdr3_nt: TGTGCCAGTAGTATACTGACCGGGGAGCTGTTTTTT
clone_size: .
j_call: TRBJ2-2
v_call: TRBV19
d_call: .

cdr3_aa: CASSYMHHKSDTGELFF
cdr3_nt: TGTGCCAGCAGTTACATGCATCACAAGTCGGACACCGGGGAGCTGTTTTTT
clone_size: .
j_call: TRBJ2-2
v_call: TRBV6-8
d_call: .

cdr3_aa: CASGLVLGTGDQPQHF
cdr3_nt: TGTGCTAGTGGTTTGGTACTTGGGACAGGGGACCAGCCCCAGCATTTT
clone_size: .
j_call: TRBJ1-5
v_call: TRBV12-5
d_call: TRBD1

cdr3_aa: CASSEWTGVNEKLFF
cdr3_nt: TGTGCCAGCAGTGAGTGGACAGGCGTTAATGAAAAACTGTTTTTT
clone_size: .
j_call: TRBJ1-4
v_call: TRBV6-1
d_call: TRBD1

cdr3_aa: CASSTLWRGVDEQFF
cdr3_nt: TGTGCCAGTAGTACCCTCTGGCGGGGGGTAGATGAGCAGTTCTTC
clone_size: .
j_call: TRBJ2-1
v_call: TRBV19
d_call: TRBD2

cdr3_aa: CASSLRGRQIEKLFF
cdr3_nt: TGTGCCAGCAGCTTAAGGGGCAGACAGATTGAAAAACTGTTTTTT
clone_size: .
j_call: TRBJ1-4
v_call: TRBV13
d_call: .

cdr3_aa: CASSLGGDNEQFF
cdr3_nt: TGCGCCAGCAGCTTGGGCGGGGACAATGAGCAGTTCTTC
clone_size: .
j_call: TRBJ2-1
v_call: TRBV5-1
d_call: .

cdr3_aa: CASSSGGYEQYF
cdr3_nt: TGTGCCAGCAGTTCGGGGGGTTACGAGCAGTACTTC
clone_size: .
j_call: TRBJ2-7
v_call: TRBV27
d_call: TRBD2

cdr3_aa: CASSEVNSGDTDTQYF
cdr3_nt: TGTGCCAGCAGTGAAGTTAATAGCGGGGACACAGATACGCAGTATTTT
clone_size: .
j_call: TRBJ2-3
v_call: TRBV2
d_call: TRBD2

cdr3_aa: CASSYKSYNEQFF
cdr3_nt: TGTGCCAGCAGTTACAAATCTTACAATGAGCAGTTCTTC
clone_size: once
j_call: TRBJ2-1
v_call: TRBV6-5
d_call: .

cdr3_aa: CASSPKSTVTQYF
cdr3_nt: TGTGCCAGCTCACCGAAATCTACTGTCACCCAGTACTTC
clone_size: .
j_call: TRBJ2-5
v_call: TRBV18
d_call: .

cdr3_aa: CASSLAFGSGVTYEQYF
cdr3_nt: TGCGCCAGCAGCTTGGCCTTCGGGTCAGGGGTGACGTACGAGCAGTACTTC
clone_size: .
j_call: TRBJ2-7
v_call: TRBV5-1
d_call: .

cdr3_aa: CASSQVPSEYNEQFF
cdr3_nt: TGCGCCAGCAGCCAAGTGCCCTCCGAATACAATGAGCAGTTCTTC
clone_size: .
j_call: TRBJ2-1
v_call: TRBV4-1
d_call: .

cdr3_aa: CASRQPPGQGSDEQFF
cdr3_nt: TGTGCCAGCAGGCAACCTCCGGGACAGGGCTCCGATGAGCAGTTCTTC
clone_size: .
j_call: TRBJ2-1
v_call: TRBV7-9
d_call: TRBD1

cdr3_aa: CASSATGGNNEQFF
cdr3_nt: TGTGCCAGCAGTGCCACAGGGGGAAACAATGAGCAGTTCTTC
clone_size: .
j_call: TRBJ2-1
v_call: TRBV6-5
d_call: TRBD1